This T cell receptor (beta chain) was recovered during a study of regulatory T cells in long-lasting Graves disease. Regarding the study as a whole: There were preferences for TRBV28, TRBJ1-2 and TRBJ2-5 in persistent disease.

Combining iRepertoire HTBI primers with Arm-PCR of CDR3 regions, the authors built TCR beta libraries. Via MiXCR, TCRdb re-called the multiplex PCR reads, giving one row per CDR3 protein. The sample records about 420,000 distinct CDR3 sequences, about 15% being singletons. To note about this clonotype: As yet, its antigen is unknown.

The CDR3 has 14 amino acids. V was shortened by 6 bases and J by 10 bases, with 22 bases between the two germline ends. Looked up from germline, CDR1 is DFQATT and CDR2 is SNEGSKA (reference sequence). Stated time point: newly diagnosed GD, antithyroid drugs for less than 3 months. There was RNA extracted from PBMCs, and the TCR library was made from it. Each of the patients was recruited from an endocrinology department situated in Xi'an, China. The sample was also linked to a second study, of T cells in Graves' hyperthyroidism and ophthalmopathy.

The sequence was collected from a woman aged 18-35 years with Graves disease. Sequenced here: peripheral blood mononuclear cells (PBMCs), sampled at new diagnosis, from a patient treated with antithyroid drugs. The V and J genes are TRBV20-1 and TRBJ2-1; no clear D. The CDR3 DNA sequence: TGCAGTGCCCCGTTTACGGGCCGCCCATTGGAGCAGTTCTTC. Residues: CSAPFTGRPLEQFF.